This T cell receptor beta chain was retrieved from a study of cytomegalovirus exposure and HLA in healthy donors. As regards this clone: What it recognizes is unknown.

Both 60 Vbeta primers and 13 Jbeta primers went into the PCR. The method was immunoSEQ multiplex PCR; TCRdb's version includes in-frame clones alone and lacks a portion of them. The repertoire holds approximately 140,000 clones, around 79% seen once, with about 6.9% in the top ten. Study conclusions and caveats: Being productive about 87% or about 30% of the time was typical of most TCR beta V segments in an earlier analysis.

Material for sequencing was PBMCs. The TCR originated in a woman in her thirties or forties in good health and CMV-seropositive.

The chain's CDR3 is CASSASGGYAGELFF. CDR3 sequence (DNA): TGTGCCAGCAGCGCTAGCGGGGGGTACGCCGGGGAGCTGTTTTTT. The J gene is TRBJ2-2, the V gene TRBV9, with 11 nucleotides matching TRBD2. Germline assignment: CDR1 SGDLS and CDR2 YYNGEE. The length of the CDR3 is 15 residues. V dropped 3 bases and J dropped 6; count of bases not matched to a gene: 4.